This T cell receptor beta chain was sequenced for a study of neoadjuvant anti-PD-1 for oral cavity cancer. Study-level information: Nivolumab at 3 mg/kg was mostly given biweekly, three to four doses, pre-surgery.

Worth noting for this clone: What it recognizes is unknown.

Findings and limits, study-wide: Each response group had just a few patients in TCR analyses.

This table comes from immunoSEQ multiplex PCR, and its TCRdb copy is limited to in-frame clones, with some not included. The sample includes under 9,500 clones, roughly 70% seen only once; the top ten take roughly 8.7%. V lost 2 bases, J lost 7 bases, and 5 bases stayed unmatched. This CDR3 has 14 residues. Germline-derived CDR1 and CDR2 are SGHDT and YYEEEE. Cohort: HPV-negative, locally advanced oral cavity squamous cell carcinoma patients. The V gene is TRBV5-6, the J gene TRBJ1-4; 7 bases are shared with TRBD1. Material: tumor tissue, obtained before nivolumab (anti-PD-1) treatment. The clonotype was recovered from a person aged 35-80 years with oral cavity squamous cell carcinoma. The CDR3 nucleotides are TGTGCCAGCAGCTTAGGGGGCCTGGGTGAAAAACTGTTTTTT. Translation gives CASSLGGLGEKLFF.